This paragraph covers one T cell receptor (beta chain) sequence. Sequencing was performed with immunoSEQ multiplex PCR; in TCRdb, only in-frame clones are kept and a portion is missing. The table has fewer than 200,000 clones, just over 90% seen once; the top ten hold about 4%. This specimen comes from a study of control samples from healthy donors and cancer patients. V was shortened by 3 bases and J by 1 base, with 13 bases between the two germline ends. Germline loops: CDR1 SQVTM, CDR2 ANQGSEA. CDR3 length equals 15 residues. The rearrangement uses TRBV29-1 and TRBJ2-1, with a weak D call TRBD2 (6 bases). The sample comprised blood. This sequence originates from a woman between 55 and 75 years old in good health. The CDR3 region has the DNA TGCAGCGTTGATTGGGGGGTGGGATCCTACAATGAGCAGTTCTTC. Amino acids: CSVDWGVGSYNEQFF.